This is a list of T cell receptor beta chains from one sample in a study of regulatory T cells in long-lasting Graves disease. Each CDR3 protein gets one entry after TCRdb re-called the multiplex PCR reads with MiXCR. The sample holds 700,000 or so distinct CDR3 sequences; 25% to 35% are singletons and the top ten take 35% to 55%. Here the sequenced sample was peripheral blood mononuclear cells (PBMCs), taken when the disease was refractory, from a patient treated with antithyroid drugs. These receptors were collected from a female donor with Graves disease. Each CDR3 is given with its conserved first and last residue. The order of the fields is clone size, D gene, J gene, V gene, CDR3 protein, CDR3 DNA. The D gene is left open where the match is weak. Size values are once, few and many counts, or a class for expanded clones, and some rows have none.

abundance: -
d_gene: TRBD1
j_gene: TRBJ1-1
v_gene: TRBV6-1
CDR3aa: CASRRQGQNTEAFF
CDR3nt: TGTGCCAGCAGGAGACAGGGCCAGAACACTGAAGCTTTCTTT

abundance: many
d_gene: -
j_gene: TRBJ1-4
v_gene: TRBV4-1
CDR3aa: CASSQAGGKREKLFF
CDR3nt: TGCGCCAGCAGCCAAGCGGGGGGCAAGCGTGAAAAACTGTTTTTT

abundance: few
d_gene: TRBD1
j_gene: TRBJ1-1
v_gene: TRBV18
CDR3aa: CASSRKTGADTEAFF
CDR3nt: TGTGCCAGCTCACGAAAGACAGGGGCCGACACTGAAGCTTTCTTT

abundance: many
d_gene: -
j_gene: TRBJ1-6
v_gene: TRBV28
CDR3aa: CASSFGQGAYNSPLHF
CDR3nt: TGTGCCAGCAGTTTTGGGCAGGGAGCCTATAATTCACCCCTCCACTTT

abundance: many
d_gene: TRBD1
j_gene: TRBJ1-6
v_gene: TRBV27
CDR3aa: CASSLRQGQRGYNSPLHF
CDR3nt: TGTGCCAGCAGTTTGAGACAGGGGCAAAGGGGATATAATTCACCCCTCCACTTT

abundance: -
d_gene: TRBD1
j_gene: TRBJ1-1
v_gene: TRBV30
CDR3aa: CAWSERQGMNTEAFF
CDR3nt: TGTGCCTGGAGTGAACGACAGGGGATGAACACTGAAGCTTTCTTT

abundance: -
d_gene: -
j_gene: TRBJ1-2
v_gene: TRBV19
CDR3aa: CASSIQTGSNYGYTF
CDR3nt: TGTGCCAGTAGTATCCAGACAGGATCTAACTATGGCTACACCTTC

abundance: few
d_gene: TRBD1
j_gene: TRBJ2-7
v_gene: TRBV7-6
CDR3aa: CASSHRDRGAEQYF
CDR3nt: TGTGCCAGCAGCCACCGGGACAGGGGAGCGGAGCAGTACTTC

abundance: few
d_gene: -
j_gene: TRBJ1-1
v_gene: TRBV2
CDR3aa: CASRGSGRTEAFF
CDR3nt: TGTGCCAGCAGGGGCTCAGGGAGGACTGAAGCTTTCTTT

abundance: few
d_gene: -
j_gene: TRBJ1-1
v_gene: TRBV6-1
CDR3aa: CASSEAPGMTEAFF
CDR3nt: TGTGCCAGCAGTGAAGCCCCAGGGATGACTGAAGCTTTCTTT

abundance: many
d_gene: -
j_gene: TRBJ2-5
v_gene: TRBV2
CDR3aa: CASRTGVRETQYF
CDR3nt: TGTGCCAGCAGGACTGGAGTCCGGGAGACCCAGTACTTC

abundance: -
d_gene: -
j_gene: TRBJ1-4
v_gene: TRBV15
CDR3aa: CATSRDGGAGVNEKLFF
CDR3nt: TGTGCCACCAGCAGAGACGGGGGCGCGGGTGTTAATGAAAAACTGTTTTTT

abundance: once
d_gene: -
j_gene: TRBJ1-1
v_gene: TRBV19
CDR3aa: CASSISSPEAFF
CDR3nt: TGTGCCAGTAGTATTAGCTCGCCTGAAGCTTTCTTT

abundance: many
d_gene: TRBD1
j_gene: TRBJ1-2
v_gene: TRBV28
CDR3aa: CASSAPDAGQLYGYTF
CDR3nt: TGTGCCAGCAGTGCGCCCGACGCGGGACAGCTTTATGGCTACACCTTC

abundance: -
d_gene: TRBD1
j_gene: TRBJ2-7
v_gene: TRBV20-1
CDR3aa: CSATHPTTGVYEQYF
CDR3nt: TGCAGTGCTACCCACCCAACGACAGGGGTCTACGAGCAGTACTTC

abundance: -
d_gene: -
j_gene: TRBJ1-2
v_gene: TRBV15
CDR3aa: CATSGAGDYGYTF
CDR3nt: TGTGCCACCTCTGGGGCAGGGGACTATGGCTACACCTTC

abundance: few
d_gene: TRBD1
j_gene: TRBJ1-4
v_gene: TRBV2
CDR3aa: CASRPAGGPGFEKLFF
CDR3nt: TGTGCCAGCAGGCCGGCAGGGGGGCCGGGGTTCGAAAAACTGTTTTTT

abundance: few
d_gene: -
j_gene: TRBJ1-6
v_gene: TRBV2
CDR3aa: CASSTPGRTNSPLHF
CDR3nt: TGTGCCAGCAGTACACCGGGACGGACTAATTCACCCCTCCACTTT

abundance: few
d_gene: TRBD1
j_gene: TRBJ1-5
v_gene: TRBV12-3/TRBV12-4
CDR3aa: CASSSGTGGVFYQPQHF
CDR3nt: TGTGCCAGCAGTTCCGGGACAGGGGGAGTGTTTTATCAGCCCCAGCATTTT

abundance: -
d_gene: -
j_gene: TRBJ2-7
v_gene: TRBV20-1
CDR3aa: CSASESVLGYEQYF
CDR3nt: TGCAGTGCCAGTGAATCGGTACTAGGTTACGAGCAGTACTTC

abundance: few
d_gene: -
j_gene: TRBJ1-2
v_gene: TRBV4-1
CDR3aa: CASSQPGRRFGGYTF
CDR3nt: TGCGCCAGCAGCCAACCGGGACGCCGGTTCGGGGGCTACACCTTC

abundance: once
d_gene: -
j_gene: TRBJ2-7
v_gene: TRBV13
CDR3aa: CASSLEDDEQYF
CDR3nt: TGTGCCAGCAGCTTAGAAGATGACGAGCAGTACTTC